One and the same sample provided the 25 T cell receptor beta chains below, sequenced in a study of blood T cell repertoires in COVID-19. Sequenced by immunoSEQ multiplex PCR; TCRdb stores in-frame clones only, minus some. The table lists about 280,000 clones, roughly 89% of them singletons, with about 3% in the top ten. Sequenced input: peripheral blood. The receptors shown here come from a woman in her twenties or thirties with active or convalescent COVID-19.

This chain uses TRBV7-2 with TRBJ1-4, with TRBD1 as a possible D gene (6 bases). V lost 2 bases and J lost 5, with 12 bases in between. The CDR3 has 15 amino acids. Germline values: CDR1 SGHTA, CDR2 FQGNSA. CDR3 sequence reads: CASSLRAGENEKLFF. CDR3 nucleotide sequence: TGTGCCAGCAGCTTAAGAGCAGGGGAAAATGAAAAACTGTTTTTT.

The rearrangement links TRBV6-5 to TRBJ1-1; 7 bases match TRBD1. The CDR3 is 16 residues long. Germline V CDR1 and CDR2: MNHEY, SVGAGI. The V segment lost 4 bases and the J segment 0 bases; nucleotides outside the gene matches: 8. The CDR3 reads CASSSGQSIMNTEAFF. The CDR3 bases are TGTGCCAGCAGTTCGGGACAGAGTATTATGAACACTGAAGCTTTCTTT.

The rearrangement joins TRBV7-9 to TRBJ2-5; the match to TRBD2 covers 8 bases. CDR1 is SEHNR and CDR2 is FQNEAQ in the germline V gene (reference sequence). V was pared by 5 bases and J by 2 bases, with 7 bases of the junction left unmatched. The CDR3 runs to 15 residues. CDR3 sequence: CASSLPGGLQETQYF. The DNA of the CDR3 is TGTGCCAGCAGCCTCCCGGGAGGGTTGCAAGAGACCCAGTACTTC.

The gene calls are TRBV5-1 and TRBJ2-1; no reliable D call. This CDR3 is 13 amino acids long. V lost 0 bases and J lost 5, with 6 bases in between. Germline values: CDR1 SGHRS, CDR2 YFSETQ. Written as DNA, the CDR3 is TGCGCCAGCAGCTTGGACTACCACAATGAGCAGTTCTTC. Translating gives CASSLDYHNEQFF.

Only one count was recorded for this clone. V and J are TRBV3-1 (or the pseudogene TRBV3-2) and TRBJ2-7, with D possibly TRBD2 on 7 matching bases. CDR1 is LGHDT and CDR2 is YNNKEL in the germline V gene (reference sequence). V lost 2 bases and J lost 3, with 17 bases in between. This CDR3 has 16 amino acids. The DNA for the CDR3 is TGTGCCAGCAGCCAATATCGGGGGGCCGAAATCTACGAGCAGTACTTC. Residues: CASSQYRGAEIYEQYF.

CDR3 sequence: CASRPRGVNSPLHF. The CDR3 DNA sequence: TGTGCCAGCAGACCCCGCGGGGTTAATTCACCCCTCCACTTT. The chain employs TRBV27 and TRBJ1-6; D gene uncertain. Germline V gene data show CDR1 as MNHEY and CDR2 as SMNVEV (reference sequence). The germline V and J ends were trimmed by 6 bases and 6 bases, with 12 bases remaining between them. The CDR3 consists of 14 residues.

The V call is TRBV10-3, the J call TRBJ2-1; maybe TRBD1 (5 bases). The ends were cut back, 10 bases at V and 5 bases at J, with 12 bases in the middle. CDR3 length: 12 residues. Germline V lookup: CDR1 ENHRY, CDR2 SYGVKD. The CDR3 nucleotides are TGTGCCACTGGCGAAGGGGACAATGAGCAGTTCTTC. This codes for CATGEGDNEQFF.

V is TRBV18 and J is TRBJ2-5; TRBD2 aligns across 14 bases. This CDR3 has 18 amino acids. From germline, CDR1 is KGHSH and CDR2 LQKENI. The V segment lost 3 bases and the J segment 4 bases; nucleotides outside the gene matches: 10. The DNA for the CDR3 is TGTGCCAGCTCACCCCTTCGACTAGCGGGGGGGCAAGGAGAGACCCAGTACTTC. Its translation is CASSPLRLAGGQGETQYF.

The chain links TRBV4-3 to TRBJ1-2; TRBD1 matches at 10 bases. V shed 0 bases and J 4 bases; nucleotides not matched to a gene: 8. The CDR3 runs 17 residues. Germline lookup yields CDR1 LGHNA and CDR2 YSLEER. CDR3 coding DNA: TGCGCCAGCAGCCAAGATTGGGGACAGGGGATCGGCTATGGCTACACCTTC. It is translated as CASSQDWGQGIGYGYTF.

The CDR3 DNA reads as TGTGCCAGCAGTTACTCGACTCGGCGGGGGGACTACGAGCAGTACTTC. The encoded protein is CASSYSTRRGDYEQYF. This chain joins TRBV6-2 or TRBV6-3 and TRBJ2-7; 8 bases are a match to TRBD2. CDR3 size: 16 residues. Germline V gene sequence: CDR1 MNHEY, CDR2 SVGEGT. The junction had 7 bases not matched to a gene; V was cut back by 0 bases and J by 3 bases.

The chain recombines TRBV27 with TRBJ2-1, with D perhaps TRBD1 (6 bases). The V gene lost 4 bases and the J gene lost 7 bases, with 11 bases spanning the gap. Germline V gene sequence: CDR1 MNHEY, CDR2 SMNVEV (reference sequence). The CDR3 contains 13 residues. The CDR3 loop is CASSWGQRNEQFF. CDR3 bases: TGTGCCAGCAGTTGGGGACAAAGGAATGAGCAGTTCTTC.

This clone has only one observation. The chain has TRBV2 and TRBJ2-1; 7 nucleotides align to TRBD2. The CDR3 consists of 16 residues. The germline gives CDR1 SNHLY, CDR2 FYNNEI. V was clipped by 1 base and J by 3 bases; unmatched bases: 6. The DNA for the CDR3 is TGTGCCAGCAGTGAAGACCTACGGGGGGTCTACAATGAGCAGTTCTTC. Amino acids: CASSEDLRGVYNEQFF.

V and J are TRBV28 and TRBJ1-6; D gene ambiguous. Per germline, CDR1 MDHEN and CDR2 SYDVKM. CDR3 length equals 15 residues. The ends were cut back, 2 bases at V and 7 bases at J, with 12 bases in the middle. This chain's CDR3 is CASSLEEGPNSPLHF. The DNA for the CDR3 is TGTGCCAGCAGTTTAGAGGAGGGCCCAAATTCACCCCTCCACTTT.

This chain uses TRBV13 with TRBJ2-3, with TRBD2 matching 8 bases. The CDR3 length is 14 residues. The junction had 6 bases not matched to a gene; V was cut back by 5 bases and J by 5 bases. Germline V gene lookup returns CDR1 PRHDT and CDR2 FYEKMQ (reference sequence). In nucleotides, the CDR3 is TGTGCCAGCAGCCATGGGACTAGTGGAGATACGCAGTATTTT. This encodes CASSHGTSGDTQYF.

The V and J genes are TRBV2 and TRBJ1-2, with D perhaps TRBD1 (6 bases). This CDR3 comprises 15 residues. Germline V gene data show CDR1 as SNHLY and CDR2 as FYNNEI. Trimming stripped 9 bases from V and 8 bases from J, with 25 bases between. The DNA of the CDR3 is TGTGCCAGGAGCCAAGAGAAACAGGGAAAAGACGGCTACACCTTC. It translates to CARSQEKQGKDGYTF.

The chain combines TRBV6-2 or TRBV6-3 with TRBJ1-2, with 9 bases aligning to TRBD1. Trimming cost V 0 bases and J 7 bases; bases outside gene matches: 6. This CDR3 is built from 15 residues. The germline V gene encodes CDR1 MNHEY and CDR2 SVGEGT. CDR3 loop: CASSYSSQGAGGYTF. CDR3 bases: TGTGCCAGCAGTTACTCTTCACAGGGGGCCGGTGGCTACACCTTC.

The V gene is TRBV5-5, the J gene TRBJ1-1; TRBD1 is a possible D gene (5 bases). CDR1 is SGHKS and CDR2 is YYEKEE in the germline V gene (reference sequence). V lost 4 bases and J 7 bases, leaving 11 bases between the germline ends. This CDR3 is built from 12 residues. This chain's CDR3 is CASSPVGVEAFF. In DNA form, the CDR3 reads TGTGCCAGCAGCCCGGTAGGGGTTGAAGCTTTCTTT.

CDR3 nucleotide sequence: TGTGCCAGCAATGTCGGTAGCAATCAGCCCCAGCATTTT. Translated, it gives CASNVGSNQPQHF. The gene calls are TRBV2 and TRBJ1-5; D is uncertain. Deletions cut 7 bases from V and 0 bases from J, with 7 bases between. CDR3 length: 13 amino acids. Germline lookup yields CDR1 SNHLY and CDR2 FYNNEI.

The J gene is TRBJ2-7, the V gene TRBV2; D call uncertain. V was trimmed by 7 bases and J by 3 bases, leaving 16 bases between them. CDR1 SNHLY and CDR2 FYNNEI come from the germline V gene. This CDR3 region has 14 residues. The CDR3 spells CASIKEDFNYEQYF. The CDR3 DNA follows: TGTGCCAGCATCAAAGAGGATTTTAACTACGAGCAGTACTTC.

This clone was found once. This chain joins TRBV19 and TRBJ1-2, with TRBD1 identical over 7 bases. The CDR3 is 13 amino acids. V lost 3 bases, J lost 7 bases, and 5 bases stayed unmatched. Germline V gene sequence: CDR1 LNHDA, CDR2 SQIVND (reference sequence). CDR3 bases: TGTGCCAGTAGTATGACCAACAGGGGTGGCTACACCTTC. Protein sequence: CASSMTNRGGYTF.

About this clone itself: At one boundary the junction diverges from the germline segment, which might be a read error. The chain carries TRBV7-7 and TRBJ2-5; 12 bases map to TRBD2. This CDR3 has 15 residues. Germline V CDR1 and CDR2: SSHAT, FNYEAQ (reference sequence). CDR3 DNA sequence: TGTGCTAGCACGTTACTAGCGGGGGGACGGGAGACCCAGTACTTC. This codes for CASTLLAGGRETQYF.

The gene calls are TRBV10-3 and TRBJ1-6; 7 bases map to TRBD1. The CDR3 is made up of 15 amino acids. Germline CDR1 ENHRY, CDR2 SYGVKD. The trim removed 8 bases at V and 5 bases at J, leaving 9 bases unmatched. CDR3 coding DNA: TGTGCCATCGCGGCAAGCCAGGGGGATAATTCACCCCTCCACTTT. Protein sequence: CAIAASQGDNSPLHF.

The J gene is TRBJ2-4, the V gene TRBV7-2; 10 nucleotides agree with TRBD1. V lost 4 bases, J lost 6 bases, and 3 bases stayed unmatched. Germline CDR1 SGHTA, CDR2 FQGNSA. The CDR3 loop spans 14 amino acids. The CDR3 protein is CASSSGTGVNIQYF. The CDR3 nucleotides read TGTGCCAGCAGCTCCGGGACAGGGGTAAACATTCAGTACTTC.

This clone was seen a few times. The CDR3, as DNA: TGTGCCAGTAGTATTACAGGTATGGATCGGCGGTCACAGCCCCAGCATTTT. Its translation: CASSITGMDRRSQPQHF. The J gene is TRBJ1-5, the V gene TRBV19, with D maybe TRBD1 (5 bases). Per the germline V gene, CDR1 is LNHDA and CDR2 is SQIVND (reference sequence). With 3 bases removed from V and 7 bases from J, the gap between germline ends came to 22 bases. This CDR3 has 17 amino acids.

The J gene is TRBJ2-1, the V gene TRBV7-8; 8 bases are shared with TRBD2. This CDR3 comprises 17 residues. The J segment lost 4 bases and the V segment lost 3 bases, leaving 11 bases of the junction unmatched. Germline CDR1 reads SGHVS; CDR2 reads FQNEAQ. The CDR3 loop is CASSFNSRLAGYNEQFF. CDR3 sequence (DNA): TGTGCCAGCAGCTTCAATTCAAGATTAGCGGGATACAATGAGCAGTTCTTC.